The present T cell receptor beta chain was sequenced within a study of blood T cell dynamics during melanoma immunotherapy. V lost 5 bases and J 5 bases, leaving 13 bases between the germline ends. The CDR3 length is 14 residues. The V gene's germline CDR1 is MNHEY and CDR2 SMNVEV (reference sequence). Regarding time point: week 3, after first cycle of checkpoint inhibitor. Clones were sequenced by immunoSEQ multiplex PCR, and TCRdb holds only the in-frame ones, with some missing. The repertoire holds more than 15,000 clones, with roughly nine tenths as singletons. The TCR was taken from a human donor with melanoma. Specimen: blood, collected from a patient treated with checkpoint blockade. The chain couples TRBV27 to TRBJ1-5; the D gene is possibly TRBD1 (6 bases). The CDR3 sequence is CASSPTGWDQPQHF. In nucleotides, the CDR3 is TGTGCCAGCAGTCCGACAGGTTGGGATCAGCCCCAGCATTTT.